A single sample is the source of the 24 T cell receptor beta chains below, sequenced in a study of cytomegalovirus exposure and HLA in healthy donors. Sequencing used immunoSEQ multiplex PCR; TCRdb keeps in-frame clones, though not all of them. The data contain about 150,000 clones, around 84% of them singletons. The sample consisted of PBMCs. These receptors were taken from a human donor in good health.

The chain recombines TRBV2 with TRBJ2-7; D may be TRBD1 (5 bases). Per the germline V gene, CDR1 is SNHLY and CDR2 is FYNNEI. V was clipped by 6 bases and J by 5 bases, with 8 bases between them. The CDR3 is made up of 11 amino acids. CDR3 residues: CASRQANEQYF. Here the CDR3 DNA reads TGTGCCAGCAGACAGGCGAACGAGCAGTACTTC.

The chain recombines TRBV27 with TRBJ2-1; the match to TRBD2 covers 8 bases. The J segment lost 0 bases and the V segment lost 5 bases, leaving 9 bases of the junction unmatched. The CDR3 covers 17 residues. The germline V gene has CDR1 MNHEY and CDR2 SMNVEV (reference sequence). In DNA, the CDR3 is TGTGCCAGCAGTCGAAGCTTAGCGGGAATCTCCTACAATGAGCAGTTCTTC. Translation: CASSRSLAGISYNEQFF.

The DNA for the CDR3 is TGTGCCAGCAGTTGGGACTCGGCAACAGATACGCAGTATTTT. Residues: CASSWDSATDTQYF. The chain employs TRBV2 and TRBJ2-3; tentatively, D is TRBD2 (6 bases). The CDR3 contains 14 residues. Per germline, CDR1 SNHLY and CDR2 FYNNEI. Trimming pared 5 bases from V and 3 bases from J, leaving 12 bases between.

The chain employs TRBV2 and TRBJ1-2; 9 nucleotides match TRBD1. The CDR3 is 14 residues long. CDR1 is SNHLY and CDR2 is FYNNEI in the germline V gene. The V and J ends lost 6 bases and 8 bases, in that order; junction bases with no gene match: 10. CDR3 sequence (DNA): TGTGCCAGCAGGGAAATACAGGGGGCTCTGGGCTACACCTTC. Translating gives CASREIQGALGYTF.

The V and J genes are TRBV7-9 and TRBJ2-3; 10 bases are shared with TRBD2. The junction had 8 bases not matched to a gene; V was cut back by 5 bases and J by 3 bases. Germline CDR1 SEHNR, CDR2 FQNEAQ (reference sequence). The CDR3 has 16 amino acids. The CDR3 DNA is TGTGCCAGCAGCCTCGGAGGACTAGCGGTGACAGATACGCAGTATTTT. It encodes CASSLGGLAVTDTQYF. Filled out from reference TRBV7-9 and TRBJ2-3, the complete variable domain reads DTGVSQNPRHKITKRGQNVTFRCDPISEHNRLYWYRQTLGQGPEFLTYFQNEAQLEKSRLLSDRFSAERPKGSFSTLEIQRTEQGDSAMYLCASSLGGLAVTDTQYFGPGTRLTVL.

The genes are TRBV28 and TRBJ2-7; possibly TRBD2 for D (5 bases). CDR1 MDHEN and CDR2 SYDVKM come from the germline V gene. V lost 3 bases and J 3 bases, leaving 12 bases between the germline ends. This CDR3 contains 14 residues. The CDR3 reads CASSLTSGRYEQYF. DNA for the CDR3: TGTGCCAGCAGTTTGACCAGCGGACGCTACGAGCAGTACTTC.

The gene calls are TRBV5-6 and TRBJ1-2, with a tentative D call TRBD1 (6 bases). CDR3 size: 13 residues. The V and J ends lost 1 base and 4 bases respectively, with 8 bases between them. CDR1 SGHDT and CDR2 YYEEEE come from the germline V gene. Written as DNA, the CDR3 is TGTGCCAGCAGCTTGAGCAGGGGCTATGGCTACACCTTC. Encoded protein: CASSLSRGYGYTF.

This clone occurred a few times. This chain uses TRBV6-5 with TRBJ2-7; possible D gene TRBD1, 5 bases. Germline V gene data show CDR1 as MNHEY and CDR2 as SVGAGI. Trimming left V 0 bases short and J 6 bases short, with 18 bases between. CDR3 length: 16 amino acids. The CDR3 DNA is TGTGCCAGCAGTTACTCTGGGGCAACCTCTTTAGGCGAGCAGTACTTC. This gives the protein CASSYSGATSLGEQYF.

The CDR3 DNA follows: TGTGCCACCGCCGCGGGCTGGAGAGAAAGTGGGCAGTACTTC. It translates to CATAAGWRESGQYF. The V call is TRBV11-2, the J call TRBJ2-7, with D possibly being TRBD2 (5 bases). V lost 10 bases and J 9 bases, leaving 25 bases between the germline ends. There are 14 residues in the CDR3. The germline gives CDR1 SGHAT, CDR2 FQNNGV.

The CDR3 reads CASTREFGGNTGELFF. The CDR3 coding sequence is TGTGCCTCCACACGGGAGTTCGGCGGGAACACCGGGGAGCTGTTTTTT. This chain joins TRBV4-2 and TRBJ2-2; D is possibly TRBD2 (6 bases). V was pared by 11 bases and J by 1 base, with 20 bases between. In germline, CDR1 is LGHNA, CDR2 YNFKEQ. This CDR3 spans 16 amino acids.

The rearrangement joins TRBV7-6 to TRBJ2-3; TRBD1 matches 8 bases. Unmatched junction bases numbered 12, after V lost 5 bases and J lost 2 bases. CDR3 length equals 17 residues. Germline CDR1 reads SGHVS; CDR2 reads FNYEAQ. As DNA, the CDR3 is TGTGCCAGCAGCCGATCGACAGGGGCGTTCTTCACAGATACGCAGTATTTT. Its protein is CASSRSTGAFFTDTQYF. The full variable domain, completed using reference TRBV7-6 and TRBJ2-3, is GAGVSQSPRYKVTKRGQDVALRCDPISGHVSLYWYRQALGQGPEFLTYFNYEAQQDKSGLPNDRFSAERPEGSISTLTIQRTEQRDSAMYRCASSRSTGAFFTDTQYFGPGTRLTVL.

V and J are TRBV12-5 and TRBJ1-5; tentative D call: TRBD1 (6 bases). The CDR3 is 18 amino acids. Looked up from germline, CDR1 is LGHNT and CDR2 is FRNRAP. V was trimmed by 0 bases and J by 0 bases, leaving 15 bases between them. CDR3 sequence reads: CASGLVPRTAYSNQPQHF. CDR3 nucleotide sequence: TGTGCTAGTGGTTTGGTACCGCGGACAGCGTATAGCAATCAGCCCCAGCATTTT.

J is TRBJ2-7 and V is TRBV18; D might be TRBD1 (5 bases). This CDR3 has 14 amino acids. Trimming shortened V by 6 bases and J by 4 bases, and 16 bases separated the two germline ends. Germline values: CDR1 KGHSH, CDR2 LQKENI. The CDR3 sequence: CASSEILTDYEQYF. The CDR3 DNA is TGTGCCAGCTCCGAAATTCTGACAGATTACGAGCAGTACTTC.

For the CDR3, the DNA is TGTGCCAGCAGTCAAACAACGGATACGCAGTATTTT. Translating it yields CASSQTTDTQYF. The gene calls are TRBV6-5 and TRBJ2-3; D is uncertain. Trimming cost V 5 bases and J 6 bases, with 9 bases left between them. The CDR3 runs 12 residues. The V gene's germline CDR1 is MNHEY and CDR2 SVGAGI.

Here the CDR3 reads CASTRLAGGYTF. In nucleotides, the CDR3 is TGTGCCAGCACCCGGCTCGCAGGAGGCTACACCTTC. The chain uses TRBV5-4 and TRBJ1-2; D remains unclear. Germline CDR1 SGHNT, CDR2 YYREEE (reference sequence). Trimming cost V 6 bases and J 8 bases, with 14 bases left between them. There are 12 residues in the CDR3. Together with reference TRBV5-4 and TRBJ1-2, the CDR3 gives the full variable domain: ETGVTQSPTHLIKTRGQQVTLRCSSQSGHNTVSWYQQALGQGPQFIFQYYREEENGRGNFPPRFSGLQFPNYSSELNVNALELDDSALYLCASTRLAGGYTFGSGTRLTVV.

The chain couples TRBV6-1 to TRBJ2-5, with 9 positions matching TRBD1. V trimming: 8 bases; J trimming: 5 bases; junction bases outside the gene matches: 9. Germline-derived CDR1 and CDR2 are MNHNS and SASEGT. The CDR3 sequence is 14 residues long. CDR3 coding DNA: TGTGCCAGCGGCGGACAGGGGAGCTGGGAGACCCAGTACTTC. Its translation is CASGGQGSWETQYF.

This chain uses TRBV27 with TRBJ2-3; the D gene is possibly TRBD2 (7 bases). V lost 7 bases and J 3 bases, leaving 8 bases between the germline ends. Germline V gene data show CDR1 as MNHEY and CDR2 as SMNVEV (reference sequence). This CDR3 has 12 amino acids. The CDR3 sequence: CASKGGTDTQYF. The CDR3 coding sequence is TGTGCCAGCAAGGGGGGGACAGATACGCAGTATTTT.

This rearrangement joins TRBV6-1 to TRBJ1-2; D unclear. Deletions cut 4 bases from V and 5 bases from J, with 14 bases between. Germline CDR1 and CDR2: MNHNS and SASEGT. This CDR3 region has 14 residues. CDR3 sequence reads: CASSGEVGRYGYTF. CDR3 DNA: TGTGCCAGCAGTGGAGAGGTCGGTCGGTATGGCTACACCTTC.

The chain combines TRBV5-1 with TRBJ1-1; TRBD1 aligns across 8 bases. J was trimmed by 5 bases and V by 0 bases; bases with no gene match: 6. The CDR3 sequence is 15 residues long. Germline V gene data show CDR1 as SGHRS and CDR2 as YFSETQ. The CDR3 nucleotides read TGCGCCAGCAGCTTGGAGACAGGGGTCGGGACTGAAGCTTTCTTT. Its translation: CASSLETGVGTEAFF.

This rearrangement joins TRBV15 to TRBJ1-2; D might be TRBD1 (5 bases). CDR3 length: 14 amino acids. The V end lost 0 bases, the J end lost 6 bases, and 11 bases lay between the germline ends. The V gene's germline CDR1 is LNHNV and CDR2 YYDKDF (reference sequence). This CDR3 is CATSRDKGWNGYTF. CDR3 bases: TGTGCCACCAGCAGAGATAAGGGGTGGAATGGCTACACCTTC.

The CDR3 nucleotides are TGTGCCAGCAGACCACGGGACAGGGGACTCTACGAGCAGTACTTC. Protein sequence: CASRPRDRGLYEQYF. The rearrangement links TRBV6-6 to TRBJ2-7, with 10 bases matching TRBD1. The CDR3 totals 15 residues. The junction had 8 bases not matched to a gene; V was cut back by 6 bases and J by 3 bases. Germline CDR1 and CDR2: MNHNY and SVGAGI (reference sequence).

The genes are TRBV7-2 and TRBJ1-1; D is uncertain. V was clipped by 3 bases and J by 1 base, with 6 bases between them. Germline V gene sequence: CDR1 SGHTA, CDR2 FQGNSA. The CDR3 consists of 13 residues. The CDR3 reads CASSFDKNTEAFF. The CDR3 DNA reads as TGTGCCAGCAGCTTTGACAAGAACACTGAAGCTTTCTTT. Complete variable domain (other parts from reference TRBV7-2 and TRBJ1-1): GAGVSQSPSNKVTEKGKDVELRCDPISGHTALYWYRQSLGQGLEFLIYFQGNSAPDKSGLPSDRFSAERTGGSVSTLTIQRTQQEDSAVYLCASSFDKNTEAFFGQGTRLTVV.

This clone was seen only a few times. This rearrangement joins TRBV9 to TRBJ2-1, with a weak D call TRBD2 (6 bases). Trimming cost V 0 bases and J 6 bases, with 10 bases left between them. CDR1 is SGDLS, CDR2 YYNGEE, per germline. The CDR3 totals 14 residues. The CDR3 DNA reads as TGTGCCAGCAGCGTAGGGGGGGAAGTCAATGAGCAGTTCTTC. Its translation: CASSVGGEVNEQFF.

J is TRBJ2-7 and V is TRBV28; TRBD1 aligns across 12 bases. The germline V gene encodes CDR1 MDHEN and CDR2 SYDVKM. V was clipped by 6 bases and J by 2 bases; unmatched bases: 11. The CDR3 is 17 residues long. This CDR3 reads CASRGTGTGGDTYEQYF. In DNA form, the CDR3 reads TGTGCCAGCAGGGGGACCGGGACAGGGGGCGATACCTACGAGCAGTACTTC.